This T cell receptor (beta chain) was obtained from a study of T cell changes during pregnancy in multiple sclerosis. This clone was found a few times. The assay was immunoSEQ multiplex PCR, and TCRdb's table has in-frame clones only and misses some. In the table there are tens of thousands of clones, roughly nine tenths of which are singletons. V was trimmed by 0 bases and J by 4 bases, leaving 12 bases between them. From germline, CDR1 is MGHRA and CDR2 YSYEKL. The CDR3 is 15 residues long. This specimen consisted of CD8+ T cells from peripheral blood mononuclear cells, obtained before pregnancy. The J gene is TRBJ1-1, the V gene TRBV4-1; no clear D gene. This sequence was found in a female donor with multiple sclerosis, enrolled in a pregnancy study. The CDR3 is CASSQDPGWITEAFF. The CDR3 DNA is TGCGCCAGCAGCCAAGATCCCGGGTGGATCACTGAAGCTTTCTTT.